Below, 27 T cell receptor beta chains from the same sample are listed, as sequenced in a study of blood T cell repertoires in COVID-19. Profiling relied on immunoSEQ multiplex PCR, and the TCRdb table lists in-frame clones only, not all of them. Here the sample spans roughly 200,000 clones, 85% to 90% being singletons. The sequenced material came from peripheral blood. These receptors originate from a person between 70 and 80 years old with COVID-19, enrolled during active disease.

This clone occurred once. The chain is built from TRBV5-5 and TRBJ1-3, with 8 nucleotides matching TRBD1. Germline V gives CDR1 SGHKS, CDR2 YYEKEE (reference sequence). V lost 5 bases to trimming and J lost 7 bases; unmatched junction nucleotides: 8. The CDR3 sequence is 14 residues long. In DNA, the CDR3 is TGTGCCAGCAGGACTGTTACAGGGGGTAACACCATATATTTT. Its translation: CASRTVTGGNTIYF. The entire variable domain, with the rest obtained from reference TRBV5-5 and TRBJ1-3, is as follows: DAGVTQSPTHLIKTRGQQVTLRCSPISGHKSVSWYQQVLGQGPQFIFQYYEKEERGRGNFPDRFSARQFPNYSSELNVNALLLGDSALYLCASRTVTGGNTIYFGEGSWLTVV.

The chain combines TRBV20-1 with TRBJ2-1; no definite D call. Trimming shortened V by 3 bases and J by 0 bases, and 12 bases separated the two germline ends. CDR1 is DFQATT and CDR2 is SNEGSKA in the germline V gene (reference sequence). The CDR3 sequence is 15 residues long. CDR3: CSASGLLPSYNEQFF. The CDR3 DNA is TGCAGTGCTAGTGGTCTTCTACCCTCCTACAATGAGCAGTTCTTC.

V and J are TRBV3-1 (or the pseudogene TRBV3-2) and TRBJ1-2; D is perhaps TRBD1 (5 bases). The CDR3 is made up of 13 amino acids. CDR1 LGHDT and CDR2 YNNKEL come from the germline V gene (reference sequence). Between the trimmed V and J ends, which lost 2 bases and 9 bases, there was a span of 13 bases. DNA for the CDR3: TGTGCCAGCAGCCAACAGGGCCCTTTTAGCTACACCTTC. It specifies CASSQQGPFSYTF.

Details on this clone: Other DNA sequences in the same sample also yield this CDR3. The chain couples TRBV5-1 to TRBJ1-2; the D gene is possibly TRBD1 (6 bases). Germline CDR1 SGHRS, CDR2 YFSETQ. The CDR3 runs 15 residues. V lost 0 bases, J lost 0 bases, and 9 bases lay in between. CDR3 region: CASSLEPGANYGYTF. Written as DNA, the CDR3 is TGCGCCAGCAGCTTGGAACCAGGGGCTAACTATGGCTACACCTTC.

The chain uses TRBV6-5 and TRBJ1-1, with D maybe TRBD1 (6 bases). This CDR3 is 13 amino acids long. From germline, CDR1 is MNHEY and CDR2 SVGAGI. Between the trimmed V and J ends, which lost 5 bases and 4 bases, there was a span of 11 bases. CDR3 coding DNA: TGTGCCAGCAGTACCGCGGGGGCCACTGAAGCTTTCTTT. Protein sequence: CASSTAGATEAFF.

The V and J genes are TRBV27 and TRBJ2-7, with 15 bases lining up with TRBD2. CDR3 size: 17 residues. CDR1 MNHEY and CDR2 SMNVEV come from the germline V gene (reference sequence). J lost 3 bases, V lost 5 bases, and 8 bases had no gene match. CDR3 bases: TGTGCCAGCAGTAGCGCGGGACTAGCGGGAGGACGCTACGAGCAGTACTTC. It translates to CASSSAGLAGGRYEQYF.

This clone was detected only once. The rearrangement joins TRBV19 to TRBJ1-5; perhaps TRBD1 as D (5 bases). The V and J ends lost 6 bases and 0 bases respectively, with 21 bases between them. The CDR3 extends over 18 amino acids. Germline V gene lookup returns CDR1 LNHDA and CDR2 SQIVND (reference sequence). The CDR3 sequence: CASRDPPVGLYSNQPQHF. The CDR3 DNA sequence: TGTGCCAGTAGGGACCCCCCGGTGGGACTGTATAGCAATCAGCCCCAGCATTTT.

This chain joins TRBV10-3 and TRBJ2-6; TRBD2 aligns across 7 bases. Unmatched junction bases numbered 10, after V lost 7 bases and J lost 1 base. The CDR3 extends over 17 amino acids. CDR1 and CDR2 (germline): ENHRY, SYGVKD. As DNA, the CDR3 is TGTGCCATCACCCCGGGGGGACGGATATCTGGGGCCAACGTCCTGACTTTC. This encodes CAITPGGRISGANVLTF.

The rearrangement links TRBV3-1 (or the pseudogene TRBV3-2) to TRBJ2-4; 7 positions match TRBD2. The trim removed 7 bases at V and 6 bases at J, leaving 12 bases unmatched. Germline loops: CDR1 LGHDT, CDR2 YNNKEL (reference sequence). The CDR3 covers 15 residues. The CDR3 loop is CASTPEGGAANIQYF. The CDR3 DNA reads as TGTGCCAGCACCCCGGAGGGAGGGGCGGCAAACATTCAGTACTTC.

The chain has TRBV5-4 and TRBJ2-1, with 8 bases that match TRBD2. Unmatched junction bases numbered 16, after V lost 4 bases and J lost 4 bases. The CDR3 has 18 amino acids. CDR1 and CDR2 from the germline V gene are SGHNT and YYREEE (reference sequence). The CDR3 nucleotides read TGTGCCAGCAGCCCCCGGGGGGGGGCGCGGAGCTTTTACAATGAGCAGTTCTTC. It encodes CASSPRGGARSFYNEQFF.

The J gene is TRBJ2-5, the V gene TRBV29-1; TRBD2 matches 14 bases. CDR1 and CDR2 (germline): SQVTM, ANQGSEA. CDR3 length: 15 amino acids. V was clipped by 3 bases and J by 5 bases; unmatched bases: 5. The CDR3 nucleotides read TGCAGCGTTGAGGGACTAGCGGGAGTAGGGGAGACCCAGTACTTC. The encoded protein is CSVEGLAGVGETQYF.

The V and J genes are TRBV19 and TRBJ2-7, with 10 nucleotides matching TRBD2. The CDR3 is 18 residues long. V was pared by 11 bases and J by 1 base, with 20 bases of the junction left unmatched. Germline V gene data show CDR1 as LNHDA and CDR2 as SQIVND (reference sequence). Written as DNA, the CDR3 is TGTGCCGAAAGTGCAGCGGGAGGGTCTAGCGGTTCGTCCTACGAGCAGTACTTC. Translation: CAESAAGGSSGSSYEQYF.

CDR3 nucleotides: TGTGCCAGCAGACATCTCCGTTTTTTTTTGGGACTAGCGGGAGGATCAAGCACAGATACGCAGTATTTT. As protein: CASRHLRFFLGLAGGSSTDTQYF. V and J are TRBV28 and TRBJ2-3; 15 nucleotides match TRBD2. The CDR3 consists of 23 residues. The ends lost 6 bases at V and 0 bases at J; junction bases unmatched: 22. The germline V gene encodes CDR1 MDHEN and CDR2 SYDVKM.

The chain employs TRBV14 and TRBJ1-2; 9 bases align to TRBD1. Germline V CDR1 and CDR2: SGHDN, FVKESK. With V trimmed by 4 bases and J by 4 bases, 4 bases remained unmatched. The length of the CDR3 is 14 residues. This CDR3 reads CASSRKQGAYGYTF. CDR3 in DNA: TGTGCCAGCAGCCGAAAACAGGGGGCCTATGGCTACACCTTC.

In the case of this clone: The same CDR3 is also encoded by other DNA sequences in this sample. The chain employs TRBV28 and TRBJ1-6; D not certain. The CDR3 is 12 residues long. With 3 bases removed from V and 10 bases from J, the gap between germline ends came to 7 bases. Germline CDR1 and CDR2: MDHEN and SYDVKM. This CDR3 reads CASSLRSSPLHF. For the CDR3, the DNA is TGTGCCAGCAGTTTGAGGAGCTCACCCCTCCACTTT.

V usage is TRBV2 and J usage is TRBJ2-2; no definite D call. CDR3 length: 16 residues. The germline V gene has CDR1 SNHLY and CDR2 FYNNEI. Trimming shortened V by 6 bases and J by 4 bases, and 18 bases separated the two germline ends. The CDR3: CASRARSNFGTGELFF. In DNA, the CDR3 is TGTGCCAGCAGAGCTAGGAGTAATTTTGGCACCGGGGAGCTGTTTTTT.

This clone came up a few times. This sequence joins TRBV19 and TRBJ1-5; D is unclear. V gave up 0 bases and J gave up 0 bases, with 9 bases separating them. The CDR3 length is 16 residues. CDR1 is LNHDA and CDR2 is SQIVND in the germline V gene (reference sequence). This CDR3 reads CASSIEAVSSNQPQHF. In DNA, the CDR3 is TGTGCCAGTAGTATAGAGGCAGTCTCTAGCAATCAGCCCCAGCATTTT.

This chain links TRBV7-3 with TRBJ1-1, with D unclear. The germline gives CDR1 SGHTA, CDR2 FQGTGA. The V end lost 5 bases, the J end lost 1 base, and 11 bases lay between the germline ends. The CDR3 covers 14 residues. The DNA for the CDR3 is TGTGCCAGCAGCGCCGGGGTTGGGAACACTGAAGCTTTCTTT. Encoded protein: CASSAGVGNTEAFF.

This chain joins TRBV6-2 or TRBV6-3 and TRBJ2-2, with D possibly matching TRBD1 (5 bases). CDR1 and CDR2 from the germline V gene are MNHEY and SVGEGT. V was pared by 1 base and J by 3 bases, with 21 bases between. CDR3 length equals 19 residues. Here the CDR3 DNA reads TGTGCCAGCAGTTACTGGACCCGAGACAGAGCCGGGCACACCGGGGAGCTGTTTTTT. This sequence encodes CASSYWTRDRAGHTGELFF.

V is TRBV29-1 and J is TRBJ2-2; a weak D match, TRBD1 (5 bases). The germline V gene encodes CDR1 SQVTM and CDR2 ANQGSEA. The CDR3 is 13 amino acids. V lost 4 bases to trimming and J lost 4 bases, with 10 bases between them. The CDR3 spells CSVGKGLTGELFF. Here the CDR3 DNA reads TGCAGCGTTGGCAAGGGGCTCACCGGGGAGCTGTTTTTT.

Here the CDR3 reads CASSIGRLAEAFF. Written as DNA, the CDR3 is TGTGCCAGTAGTATAGGCAGACTTGCTGAAGCTTTCTTT. This rearrangement joins TRBV19 to TRBJ1-1; D gene unclear. CDR1 and CDR2 (germline): LNHDA, SQIVND (reference sequence). V was clipped by 1 base and J by 6 bases, with 9 bases between them. CDR3 length: 13 amino acids.

The rearrangement uses TRBV7-3 and TRBJ2-2, with D unresolved. Germline V gene sequence: CDR1 SGHTA, CDR2 FQGTGA. The CDR3 covers 13 residues. The V and J ends lost 5 bases and 5 bases respectively, with 9 bases between them. The CDR3 nucleotides are TGTGCCAGCAGCCGGTACGGGACCGGGGAGCTGTTTTTT. Translated, it gives CASSRYGTGELFF.

This clone was seen only a few times. The V call is TRBV9, the J call TRBJ2-2; D is perhaps TRBD2 (5 bases). V gave up 4 bases and J gave up 2 bases, with 9 bases separating them. CDR1 and CDR2 from the germline V gene are SGDLS and YYNGEE. The CDR3 has 14 amino acids. The CDR3 nucleotides read TGTGCCAGCAGCAGGACTCATAACACCGGGGAGCTGTTTTTT. It is translated as CASSRTHNTGELFF.

This clone appeared a single time. The rearrangement links TRBV14 to TRBJ2-2; possible D gene TRBD2, 5 bases. Deletions cut 1 base from V and 3 bases from J, with 6 bases between. The CDR3 extends over 14 amino acids. Germline loops: CDR1 SGHDN, CDR2 FVKESK. CDR3 protein: CASSQGTYTGELFF. Here the CDR3 DNA reads TGTGCCAGCAGCCAAGGGACTTACACCGGGGAGCTGTTTTTT.

The genes are TRBV7-2 and TRBJ1-2; no clear D. CDR1 and CDR2 (germline): SGHTA, FQGNSA. This CDR3 is built from 14 residues. Trimming left V 1 base short and J 4 bases short, with 10 bases between. CDR3 region: CASSLVPETYGYTF. CDR3 nucleotide sequence: TGTGCCAGCAGCTTAGTTCCGGAGACCTATGGCTACACCTTC.

This clone was counted once. The chain couples TRBV28 to TRBJ1-2; D is perhaps TRBD1 (5 bases). The germline gives CDR1 MDHEN, CDR2 SYDVKM. The CDR3 is 13 amino acids. Trimming cost V 5 bases and J 3 bases, with 10 bases left between them. The CDR3 reads CASSHRPYYGYTF. The CDR3 region has the DNA TGTGCCAGCAGTCACAGGCCTTACTATGGCTACACCTTC.

The CDR3 loop is CASSFRQGFSTDTQYF. The CDR3 DNA reads TGTGCCAGCAGCTTCCGACAGGGGTTTAGCACAGATACGCAGTATTTT. The gene calls are TRBV11-2 and TRBJ2-3; the match to TRBD1 covers 8 bases. The CDR3 is 16 residues long. The junction had 5 bases not matched to a gene; V was cut back by 3 bases and J by 0 bases. Germline V gives CDR1 SGHAT, CDR2 FQNNGV.